The next 15 T cell receptor beta chains were all read from a single sample in a study of somatic mutations in cytotoxic T cells in rheumatoid arthritis (dated by TCRdb to 2016 to 2017). The library came from the immunoSEQ multiplex PCR assay. In its TCRdb copy, this immuneACCESS table keeps in-frame sequences only and misses some clones. Where compared with another copy, unresolved V genes explain less than half of these, and the others have no known cause. The sample includes more than 20,000 clones, with 86% observed a single time. The top ten constitute around 18% of the sample. What was sequenced was CD8+ T cells sorted from blood. Receptors were obtained from a woman between 50 and 59 years old in good health.

This clone was seen only once. The V and J genes are TRBV11-2 and TRBJ2-2; 7 positions match TRBD2. Trimming took 0 bases from V and 1 from J; bases not matched to a gene: 8. The CDR3 contains 18 residues. Germline V gene data show CDR1 as SGHAT and CDR2 as FQNNGV. The CDR3 loop is CASSLEAQRGENTGELFF. CDR3 DNA: TGTGCCAGCAGCTTAGAGGCGCAGCGGGGTGAGAACACCGGGGAGCTGTTTTTT.

This rearrangement joins TRBV7-2 to TRBJ2-7; D gene uncertain. The CDR3 is 12 amino acids. The ends were cut back, 3 bases at V and 12 bases at J, with 15 bases in the middle. CDR1 is SGHTA, CDR2 FQGNSA, per germline. The DNA of the CDR3 is TGTGCCAGCAGCTTTGGCTCGTCAGGCTTGTACGTC. It encodes CASSFGSSGLYV.

The chain joins TRBV6-5 to TRBJ2-7; weak D call: TRBD1 (6 bases). V was cut by 2 bases and J by 1 base, with 9 bases left in between. Germline-derived CDR1 and CDR2 are MNHEY and SVGAGI. There are 14 residues in the CDR3. The CDR3 DNA follows: TGTGCCAGCAGTTACGGACAGTTGTCCTACGAGCAGTACTTC. It specifies CASSYGQLSYEQYF.

V usage is TRBV13 and J usage is TRBJ2-7; TRBD1 is a possible D gene (7 bases). The CDR3 is made up of 13 amino acids. V lost 3 bases, J lost 4 bases, and 10 bases lay in between. CDR1 is PRHDT and CDR2 is FYEKMQ in the germline V gene (reference sequence). The DNA of the CDR3 is TGTGCCAGCAGCTTGACAGGGAGGTACGAGCAGTACTTC. Protein sequence: CASSLTGRYEQYF.

The chain joins TRBV21-1 to TRBJ1-2. TRBV21-1 is noted as a pseudogene. This CDR3 spans 16 amino acids. Written as DNA, the CDR3 is TGTGCCAGCAGCAAAAGACGGGCTTGGGGATCCTATGGCTACACCTTC. Amino acids: CASSKRRAWGSYGYTF.

This clone has just a few counts. Here the CDR3 reads CASSVVPESTDTQYF. CDR3 DNA sequence: TGTGCCAGCAGTGTTGTGCCAGAGAGCACAGATACGCAGTATTTT. The rearrangement uses TRBV6-4 and TRBJ2-3; D is ambiguous. Trimming removed 4 bases at V and 0 bases at J, with 11 bases between. The CDR3 consists of 15 residues. CDR1 and CDR2 (germline): MRHNA, SNTAGT.

Here the CDR3 reads CASSEGNGVNTGELFF. The CDR3 nucleotides are TGTGCCAGCAGTGAGGGGAACGGCGTGAACACCGGGGAGCTGTTTTTT. The rearrangement joins TRBV2 to TRBJ2-2; no clear D gene. CDR3 size: 16 residues. V was shortened by 3 bases and J by 1 base, with 12 bases between the two germline ends. In germline, CDR1 is SNHLY, CDR2 FYNNEI.

The rearrangement uses TRBV13 and TRBJ1-2; 7 nucleotides line up with TRBD1. This CDR3 has 15 amino acids. The junction had 9 bases not matched to a gene; V was cut back by 4 bases and J by 4 bases. Germline CDR1 PRHDT, CDR2 FYEKMQ (reference sequence). CDR3 coding DNA: TGTGCCAGCAGCTCGGGACAGACAAACCTCTATGGCTACACCTTC. Translated, it gives CASSSGQTNLYGYTF.

This clone was counted a single time. The chain links TRBV4-3 to TRBJ1-2, with 8 nucleotides matching TRBD1. This CDR3 is 17 amino acids long. Germline V lookup: CDR1 LGHNA, CDR2 YSLEER. The junction had 7 bases not matched to a gene; V was cut back by 0 bases and J by 1 base. The CDR3 DNA follows: TGCGCCAGCAGCCAAGACCTCGACAGGGGCGGTAACTATGGCTACACCTTC. Residues: CASSQDLDRGGNYGYTF.

The DNA for the CDR3 is TGTGCCAGCAGCTTATCTTCCGGGGCAGCTTACAATGAGCAGTTCTTC. Protein: CASSLSSGAAYNEQFF. The rearrangement joins TRBV7-8 to TRBJ2-1; D assignment may be TRBD1 or TRBD2 (5 bases each). With 2 bases removed from V and 4 bases from J, the gap between germline ends came to 15 bases. The CDR3 sequence is 16 residues long. Germline V gene sequence: CDR1 SGHVS, CDR2 FQNEAQ.

The chain joins TRBV28 to TRBJ2-2; 8 nucleotides align to TRBD1. Germline-derived CDR1 and CDR2 are MDHEN and SYDVKM. The CDR3 extends over 22 amino acids. After removal of 4 bases from V and 4 bases from J, the junction contained 26 bases not matched to a gene. DNA for the CDR3: TGTGCCAGCAGTTCCCTCCGGGACAGGTTGCGCCCCACCCCTACCGGCACCGGGGAGCTGTTTTTT. This gives the protein CASSSLRDRLRPTPTGTGELFF.

This chain links TRBV21-1 with TRBJ1-5. TRBV21-1 is a documented pseudogene. The CDR3 sequence is 17 residues long. CDR3 DNA: TGTGCCAGCAGCAGAGGCCGGGAGCCGGCTCTCAATCAGCCCCAGCATTTT. Protein product: CASSRGREPALNQPQHF.

The V gene is TRBV6-1, the J gene TRBJ2-7; D is perhaps TRBD2 (5 bases). The V end was cut by 2 bases, the J end by 4 bases, with 18 bases between. The CDR3 consists of 16 residues. Germline V gene lookup returns CDR1 MNHNS and CDR2 SASEGT. CDR3 nucleotide sequence: TGTGCCAGCAGTGAACGTAGAACAGCCGGACTTTACGAGCAGTACTTC. Protein sequence: CASSERRTAGLYEQYF.

This chain links TRBV6-1 with TRBJ1-2; D not resolved. The V gene's germline CDR1 is MNHNS and CDR2 SASEGT. The CDR3 length is 14 residues. V gave up 1 base and J gave up 1 base, with 7 bases separating them. The CDR3 bases are TGTGCCAGCAGTGAAGGAGGCAGTAACTATGGCTACACCTTC. Protein: CASSEGGSNYGYTF.

The V call is TRBV19, the J call TRBJ2-1; possibly TRBD1 or TRBD2 for D (6 bases each). This CDR3 has 15 residues. Germline lookup yields CDR1 LNHDA and CDR2 SQIVND (reference sequence). Trimming took off 0 bases at V and 7 bases at J, with 13 bases between the two ends. The CDR3 DNA sequence: TGTGCCAGTAGTATAGATTATCGGGGGCTAAATGAGCAGTTCTTC. It is translated as CASSIDYRGLNEQFF.